This T cell receptor beta chain came from a study of CD8+CD57+ T cells in acquired aplastic anemia. Study summary: Sorted cells (CD4+ and CD8+) yielded DNA amounts that averaged roughly 3.2 ug.

Genomic DNA was employed as the template in profiling TCR beta VDJ and CDR3. TCRdb reprocessed the reads via MiXCR and lists one record per CDR3 protein. The sample has 400,000 to 600,000 distinct CDR3 sequences; 25% to 40% are singletons. The CDR3 length is 14 residues. Trimming removed 9 bases from V and 4 bases from J, with 18 bases in between. CDR1 LNHDA and CDR2 SQIVND come from the germline V gene (reference sequence). Study outcomes and limitations: A set of around 30 CD8+ CDR3 sequences was shared between patients and controls, and these sequences appeared highly expressed in patients.

Comment on this clonotype: The antigen is unknown.

Patients included in sequencing had previously demonstrated CD8+CD57+ cell expansion by flow cytometry. Prior therapy had not been administered to any patient at the time of blood sampling. This chain joins TRBV19 and TRBJ1-1; no definite D call. The sample taken for sequencing was sorted CD4+, CD8+, or CD8+CD57+ T cells (not recorded which) from PBMCs. This TCR was recovered from a human donor with aplastic anemia. CDR3 residues: CASSDLRGFTEAFF. DNA of the CDR3: TGTGCCAGCAGTGACCTACGCGGGTTCACTGAAGCTTTCTTT.